This TCR beta chain was captured in a study of cytomegalovirus exposure and HLA in healthy donors. This clone has only one observation. Its antigen is unknown. V was cut by 1 base and J by 5 bases, with 18 bases left in between. CDR1 and CDR2 from the germline V gene are SGHVS and FNYEAQ. The length of the CDR3 is 16 residues. Study-wide results and caveats: The study designated around 150 TCR beta chains cytomegalovirus-associated. Equally common other TCR beta chains were less clonally expanded than HLA-associated ones, a later analysis found. Researchers had no immune exposure information except CMV serostatus available.

The PCR made use of 60 Vbeta and 13 Jbeta primers. Clones were read by immunoSEQ multiplex PCR, and TCRdb kept only the in-frame ones, dropping some. The sample includes 150,000 to 200,000 clones, approximately 71% of them seen just once. The receptor was isolated from a woman aged 40 to 49 in good health and CMV-seropositive. J is TRBJ2-7 and V is TRBV7-6, with TRBD2 as a possible D gene (6 bases). The sequencing input was PBMCs. CDR3 amino acids: CASSLVGRGVNHEQYF. The CDR3 bases are TGTGCCAGCAGCTTAGTGGGGCGGGGCGTTAACCACGAGCAGTACTTC.